A selection of T cell receptor beta chains follows, all from one sample in a study of cytomegalovirus exposure and HLA in healthy donors. Sequencing was performed with immunoSEQ multiplex PCR; in TCRdb, only in-frame clones are kept and a portion is missing. The sample shows more than 85,000 clones, about 75% of them seen only once. The specimen sequenced was PBMCs. Receptors were obtained from a woman under 30 in good health and CMV-seropositive. CDR3s include the opening cysteine and the closing phenylalanine or tryptophan. Fields, in order: V gene, D gene, clone size, J gene, CDR3 protein, CDR3 DNA. The D gene is left open where the match is weak. Clone size, where shown, is once, few, many, or a class for clones that have expanded.

>TRBV2|-|-|TRBJ2-6
CASSEARLPGANVLTF
TGTGCCAGCAGTGAAGCGCGATTGCCCGGGGCCAACGTCCTGACTTTC
>TRBV9|TRBD1|-|TRBJ2-7
CASSPEGRTGLTYEQYF
TGTGCCAGCAGCCCTGAAGGAAGGACAGGTCTTACGTACGAGCAGTACTTC
>TRBV29-1|-|-|TRBJ1-2
CSVVTGGDGYTF
TGCAGCGTTGTGACAGGAGGAGATGGCTACACCTTC
>TRBV7-2|-|few|TRBJ2-3
CASSLARLKRSSTDTQYF
TGTGCCAGCAGCTTAGCGCGACTTAAGCGGTCTAGCACAGATACGCAGTATTTT
>TRBV2|TRBD1|-|TRBJ1-5
CASSGGTANQPQHF
TGTGCCAGCAGTGGGGGGACAGCCAATCAGCCCCAGCATTTT
>TRBV5-1|-|few|TRBJ1-1
CASSLDRANTEAFF
TGCGCCAGCAGCTTGGACAGGGCGAACACTGAAGCTTTCTTT
>TRBV7-3|-|-|TRBJ2-3
CASSQMGADTDTQYF
TGTGCCAGCAGCCAAATGGGGGCCGACACAGATACGCAGTATTTT
>TRBV15|-|-|TRBJ2-7
CATSRDILYEQYF
TGTGCCACCAGCAGAGATATACTCTACGAGCAGTACTTC
>TRBV30|-|once|TRBJ2-5
CAWSGREQETQYF
TGTGCCTGGAGTGGGAGGGAACAAGAGACCCAGTACTTC
>TRBV27|TRBD1|-|TRBJ1-2
CASSPSDRNYGYTF
TGTGCCAGCAGTCCCTCGGACAGGAACTATGGCTACACCTTC
>TRBV6-4|-|-|TRBJ1-1
CASSTGLNTEAFF
TGTGCCAGCAGTACGGGATTGAACACTGAAGCTTTCTTT
>TRBV28|-|-|TRBJ2-3
CASSSINTDTQYF
TGTGCCAGCAGTTCTATAAACACAGATACGCAGTATTTT
>TRBV6-1|TRBD2|-|TRBJ2-1
CASILAGLGNEQFF
TGTGCCAGCATCCTAGCGGGATTGGGCAATGAGCAGTTCTTC
>TRBV9|-|once|TRBJ2-1
CASSVEGGGRGANEQFF
TGTGCCAGCAGCGTAGAAGGTGGAGGGAGAGGGGCCAATGAGCAGTTCTTC
>TRBV19|-|few|TRBJ1-1
CASRREGLRRTEAFF
TGTGCCAGTAGACGGGAGGGCTTGAGGAGGACTGAAGCTTTCTTT
>TRBV29-1|-|-|TRBJ1-5
CSVRGGTNQPQHF
TGCAGCGTCCGCGGGGGAACAAATCAGCCCCAGCATTTT
>TRBV11-2|-|few|TRBJ1-2
CASSMDRSGYTF
TGTGCCAGCAGCATGGACAGAAGCGGCTACACCTTC
>TRBV11-2|-|-|TRBJ2-3
CASSLVPERAQYF
TGTGCCAGCAGCTTAGTTCCCGAACGGGCGCAGTATTTT
>TRBV6-1|TRBD1|-|TRBJ1-2
CASSATGGIAYGYTF
TGTGCCAGCAGTGCGACAGGGGGCATCGCCTATGGCTACACCTTC
>TRBV7-2|-|-|TRBJ2-3
CASSLGGADTQYF
TGTGCCAGCAGCCTCGGAGGGGCAGATACGCAGTATTTT
>TRBV29-1|-|-|TRBJ1-2
CSVVGQLTNYGYTF
TGCAGCGTGGTGGGACAACTGACTAACTATGGCTACACCTTC
>TRBV6-4|-|-|TRBJ1-1
CASSDGRGGNTEAFF
TGTGCCAGCAGTGACGGCCGGGGAGGGAACACTGAAGCTTTCTTT
>TRBV5-1|-|-|TRBJ2-1
CASSSRGHNEQFF
TGCGCCAGCAGCTCCAGGGGTCACAATGAGCAGTTCTTC
>TRBV7-3|-|-|TRBJ2-1
CASSLREVGEQFF
TGTGCCAGCAGCTTAAGGGAGGTCGGTGAGCAGTTCTTC
>TRBV6-5|TRBD2|medium-sized|TRBJ2-7
CASSYSLGLAGGQYF
TGTGCCAGCAGTTACTCCCTCGGACTAGCGGGAGGCCAGTACTTC
>TRBV5-4|TRBD1|-|TRBJ1-3
CASSFRDSITGNTIYF
TGTGCCAGCAGCTTCCGGGACAGTATAACTGGAAACACCATATATTTT
>TRBV5-1|TRBD1|-|TRBJ1-1
CASSFQGAGTEAFF
TGCGCCAGCAGCTTCCAGGGGGCGGGGACTGAAGCTTTCTTT
>TRBV7-2|TRBD2|-|TRBJ2-3
CASSWGLAGTDTQYF
TGTGCCAGCAGCTGGGGACTAGCCGGCACAGATACGCAGTATTTT
>TRBV5-4|-|once|TRBJ1-2
CASSLFRPDSNYGYTF
TGTGCCAGCAGCTTGTTCCGACCTGACAGTAACTATGGCTACACCTTC
>TRBV7-2|TRBD1|-|TRBJ1-4
CASSSTGTENEKLFF
TGTGCCAGCAGCTCAACCGGGACAGAGAATGAAAAACTGTTTTTT
>TRBV9|TRBD2|-|TRBJ2-3
CASSRRLAESTDTQYF
TGTGCCAGCAGCCGGCGACTAGCGGAGAGCACAGATACGCAGTATTTT
>TRBV4-1|TRBD2|-|TRBJ2-5
CASSQTGAGGPETQYF
TGCGCCAGCAGCCAAACGGGCGCGGGAGGGCCAGAGACCCAGTACTTC
>TRBV6-1|-|few|TRBJ2-7
CATDTGTGGDEQYF
TGTGCCACCGACACTGGGACGGGCGGGGACGAGCAGTACTTC
>TRBV20-1|-|few|TRBJ2-1
CSLDTYNEQFF
TGCAGTTTGGACACTTACAATGAGCAGTTCTTC
>TRBV14|TRBD2|few|TRBJ2-3
CASSPRTSGFFTDTQYF
TGTGCCAGCAGCCCACGGACTAGCGGCTTTTTCACAGATACGCAGTATTTT
>TRBV28|-|-|TRBJ1-2
CASSGTSQGNYGYTF
TGTGCCAGCAGTGGCACTTCACAGGGAAACTATGGCTACACCTTC
>TRBV27|-|-|TRBJ2-6
CASSLDYRDSGANVLTF
TGTGCCAGCAGTTTAGACTACAGGGATTCTGGGGCCAACGTCCTGACTTTC
>TRBV7-3|-|-|TRBJ2-3
CASSRGQSDTQYF
TGTGCCAGCAGCAGAGGACAGTCAGATACGCAGTATTTT
>TRBV6-4|-|once|TRBJ1-2
CASPAPQSGALNYGYTF
TGTGCCAGTCCGGCGCCTCAATCAGGGGCTCTTAACTATGGCTACACCTTC
>TRBV9|-|-|TRBJ1-1
CASSVDGKAGTEAFF
TGTGCCAGCAGCGTAGATGGGAAGGCGGGGACTGAAGCTTTCTTT
>TRBV13|-|-|TRBJ1-1
CASSPRGDRPWDTEAFF
TGTGCCAGCAGCCCCAGGGGCGACAGGCCGTGGGACACTGAAGCTTTCTTT
>TRBV5-4|-|-|TRBJ2-3
CASSLGSYTQYF
TGTGCCAGCAGCTTGGGGAGTTATACGCAGTATTTT
>TRBV9|TRBD1|-|TRBJ2-7
CASSGPRTGGISEQYF
TGTGCCAGCAGCGGCCCCCGGACAGGGGGCATTTCCGAGCAGTACTTC
>TRBV27|-|-|TRBJ2-7
CASSGPGKYEQYF
TGTGCCAGCAGCGGTCCAGGGAAATACGAGCAGTACTTC
>TRBV7-2|-|once|TRBJ1-1
CASSAVHYRRSEAFF
TGTGCCAGCAGCGCAGTACACTACAGGCGGTCTGAAGCTTTCTTT
>TRBV28|-|-|TRBJ1-2
CASSYQDSFYGYTF
TGTGCCAGCAGTTACCAGGACAGTTTCTATGGCTACACCTTC
>TRBV30|TRBD1|-|TRBJ2-5
CAWSETGQGNRETQYF
TGTGCCTGGAGCGAGACCGGACAGGGGAATAGGGAGACCCAGTACTTC
>TRBV5-4|TRBD2|-|TRBJ2-1
CASLFDGGAGDGQFF
TGTGCCAGCCTATTTGATGGGGGAGCGGGAGACGGGCAGTTCTTC
>TRBV2|TRBD1|-|TRBJ2-7
CASLRGPYEQYF
TGTGCCAGCTTAAGGGGGCCCTACGAGCAGTACTTC
>TRBV27|-|-|TRBJ1-2
CASSNPARRDGYTF
TGTGCCAGCAGTAACCCTGCTCGAAGAGATGGCTACACCTTC
>TRBV5-1|TRBD1|few|TRBJ2-7
CATHLGQGATYEQYF
TGCGCCACCCACCTTGGACAGGGGGCTACCTACGAGCAGTACTTC